This T cell receptor (beta chain) was identified in a study of regulatory T cells in long-lasting Graves disease. General study points: Small sample size may have lowered accuracy.

To make TCR beta libraries, researchers used iRepertoire HTBI primers and Arm-PCR of CDR3 regions. Each CDR3 protein gets one entry after TCRdb re-called the multiplex PCR reads with MiXCR. The top ten hold 23% of the sample, which has 400,000 to 500,000 distinct CDR3 sequences, over 15% seen once. This clonotype has a count of ten or more. Antigen unknown. Trimming took 5 bases from V and 5 from J, leaving 7 bases between them. This CDR3 region has 11 residues. Germline assignment: CDR1 SGHAT and CDR2 FQNNGV. Stated time point: newly diagnosed GD, antithyroid drugs for less than 3 months. The authors made the TCR library using RNA they extracted from PBMCs. Patients with Graves' disease were diagnosed by American Thyroid Association guidelines. The same data also contributed to another study, on T cells in Graves' hyperthyroidism and ophthalmopathy.

The sequence came from a woman between 18 and 29 years old with Graves disease. The chain carries TRBV11-2 and TRBJ2-7; D unresolved. Source: peripheral blood mononuclear cells (PBMCs), taken at new diagnosis, from a patient treated with antithyroid drugs. The CDR3 DNA is TGTGCCAGCAGCCGAGCCAACGAGCAGTACTTC. It is translated as CASSRANEQYF.